A single sample is the source of the 14 T cell receptor beta chains below, sequenced in a study of CD8 T cells in Susac syndrome (dated by TCRdb to about 2019). Receptor libraries were prepared by the immunoSEQ multiplex PCR assay. RNA was extracted using the RNeasy kit, and roughly 0.5 to 1 microgram was reverse transcribed with random hexamers. TCRdb reran the public reads through fastp at Q25 and MiXCR, keeping productive beta chains. Each entry merges the rows of one CDR3 protein and shows their most common DNA and genes. Recorded for this sample are 150,000 to 200,000 distinct CDR3 sequences; around 94% of them occurred a single time. Around 0.14% of the sample belongs to the ten largest clones. Sequenced material: CD4+ T cells from PBMCs. These receptors originate from a human donor in good health.

The rearrangement uses TRBV19 and TRBJ2-5, with a tentative D call TRBD1 (6 bases). Per the germline V gene, CDR1 is LNHDA and CDR2 is SQIVND (reference sequence). The CDR3 sequence is 15 residues long. Trimming removed 2 bases at V and 2 bases at J, with 12 bases between. Here the CDR3 reads CASSIRPGQQETQYF. The CDR3 coding sequence is TGTGCCAGTAGTATAAGGCCCGGACAGCAAGAGACCCAGTACTTC.

V is TRBV14 and J is TRBJ2-3; 14 bases fit TRBD2. V lost 4 bases and J lost 0; bases outside the gene matches: 6. CDR1 is SGHDN, CDR2 FVKESK, per germline. The CDR3 extends over 18 amino acids. The CDR3 protein is CASSRGTSGSSSTDTQYF. The CDR3, as DNA: TGTGCCAGCAGCCGCGGGACTAGCGGGAGCTCTAGCACAGATACGCAGTATTTT. Variable domain in full (rest from reference TRBV14 and TRBJ2-3): EAGVTQFPSHSVIEKGQTVTLRCDPISGHDNLYWYRRVMGKEIKFLLHFVKESKQDESGMPNNRFLAERTGGTYSTLKVQPAELEDSGVYFCASSRGTSGSSSTDTQYFGPGTRLTVL.

This rearrangement joins TRBV20-1 to TRBJ1-2; 7 bases match TRBD1. J gave up 5 bases and V 3 bases, and 3 bases lay outside the gene matches. The CDR3 is 12 residues long. CDR1 is DFQATT, CDR2 SNEGSKA, per germline (reference sequence). The CDR3 region is CSASYRGYGYTF. The DNA for the CDR3 is TGCAGTGCTAGTTACAGGGGTTATGGCTACACCTTC.

This chain uses TRBV6-5 with TRBJ2-7; TRBD2 is a possible D gene (6 bases). The germline V gene has CDR1 MNHEY and CDR2 SVGAGI. The CDR3 contains 12 residues. V was cut by 6 bases and J by 5 bases, with 11 bases left in between. CDR3 nucleotide sequence: TGTGCCAGCAGCTCTAGCGTCAACGAGCAGTACTTC. It yields the protein CASSSSVNEQYF.

The chain employs TRBV11-2 and TRBJ2-3; 10 nucleotides line up with TRBD2. The V gene end was trimmed by 5 bases and the J gene end by 11 bases; junction bases not matched to a gene: 13. CDR3 size: 15 residues. The germline V gene encodes CDR1 SGHAT and CDR2 FQNNGV. The CDR3 nucleotides are TGTGCCAGCAGCGTATTTAGGGCTAGCGGGGGAAGGCAGTATTTT. Encoded protein: CASSVFRASGGRQYF.

The V and J genes are TRBV25-1 and TRBJ2-5; D not resolved. Per the germline V gene, CDR1 is MGHDK and CDR2 is SYGVNS. The CDR3 has 14 amino acids. Trimming removed 4 bases from V and 1 base from J, with 10 bases in between. CDR3 protein: CASSGAISQETQYF. The CDR3 DNA is TGTGCCAGCAGTGGTGCGATATCCCAAGAGACCCAGTACTTC.

V and J are TRBV29-1 and TRBJ1-6; perhaps TRBD1 as D (5 bases). The CDR3 totals 13 residues. The V gene's germline CDR1 is SQVTM and CDR2 ANQGSEA. Trimming removed 6 bases from V and 8 bases from J, with 14 bases in between. The CDR3 DNA reads TGCAGCGTCGTCAGGGATGGGGATTCACCCCTCCACTTT. Protein sequence: CSVVRDGDSPLHF.

This chain links TRBV29-1 with TRBJ2-5; no clear D. Per the germline V gene, CDR1 is SQVTM and CDR2 is ANQGSEA. V was cut by 2 bases and J by 0 bases, with 4 bases left in between. The CDR3 spans 12 residues. CDR3 protein: CSVERNQETQYF. CDR3 sequence (DNA): TGCAGCGTTGAAAGGAACCAAGAGACCCAGTACTTC.

The chain's CDR3 is CASSYAQTPSYEQYF. In nucleotides, the CDR3 is TGTGCCAGCAGCTACGCGCAGACGCCCTCCTACGAGCAGTACTTC. The chain recombines TRBV7-2 with TRBJ2-7, with D uncertain. Per germline, CDR1 SGHTA and CDR2 FQGNSA. The V end lost 4 bases, the J end lost 0 bases, and 13 bases lay between the germline ends. The CDR3 runs 15 residues.

The chain links TRBV18 to TRBJ1-1, with TRBD1 matching 10 bases. Per the germline V gene, CDR1 is KGHSH and CDR2 is LQKENI. Germline trimming cut 8 bases from V and 11 bases from J; bases unmatched to any gene: 11. The CDR3 loop spans 13 amino acids. DNA for the CDR3: TGTGCCAGCCACCGGGACAGGGGCGGCGATGCTTTCTTT. Protein sequence: CASHRDRGGDAFF.

This clonotype was observed a single time. V is TRBV30 and J is TRBJ1-5; D is perhaps TRBD1 (5 bases). In germline, CDR1 is GTSNPN, CDR2 SVGIG (reference sequence). The V end was cut by 1 base, the J end by 8 bases, with 12 bases between. This CDR3 spans 13 amino acids. CDR3 loop: CAWSGQGREPQHF. CDR3 in DNA: TGTGCCTGGAGTGGGCAGGGAAGGGAGCCCCAGCATTTT.

This chain joins TRBV29-1 and TRBJ1-5; possibly TRBD1 for D (6 bases). V was shortened by 4 bases and J by 4 bases, with 11 bases between the two germline ends. The length of the CDR3 is 13 residues. Per germline, CDR1 SQVTM and CDR2 ANQGSEA. The CDR3 reads CSVADSPNQPQHF. The CDR3, as DNA: TGCAGCGTTGCGGACAGCCCTAATCAGCCCCAGCATTTT.

The V call is TRBV15, the J call TRBJ2-1, with 9 bases fitting TRBD2. This CDR3 region has 17 residues. The germline V gene has CDR1 LNHNV and CDR2 YYDKDF (reference sequence). The J segment lost 5 bases and the V segment lost 3 bases, leaving 11 bases of the junction unmatched. Here the CDR3 DNA reads TGTGCCACCAGCAGGGCGGGAGCGGGGGGTAGGAACAATGAGCAGTTCTTC. Its translation is CATSRAGAGGRNNEQFF. Full variable domain (missing parts from reference TRBV15 and TRBJ2-1): DAMVIQNPRYQVTQFGKPVTLSCSQTLNHNVMYWYQQKSSQAPKLLFHYYDKDFNNEADTPDNFQSRRPNTSFCFLDIRSPGLGDTAMYLCATSRAGAGGRNNEQFFGPGTRLTVL.

J is TRBJ1-5 and V is TRBV30; 10 nucleotides align to TRBD1. V shed 5 bases and J 4 bases; nucleotides not matched to a gene: 5. This CDR3 has 14 amino acids. Germline CDR1 and CDR2: GTSNPN and SVGIG (reference sequence). The DNA of the CDR3 is TGTGCCTGGGCCCGGGGACAGGGGAATCAGCCCCAGCATTTT. Translated, it gives CAWARGQGNQPQHF.